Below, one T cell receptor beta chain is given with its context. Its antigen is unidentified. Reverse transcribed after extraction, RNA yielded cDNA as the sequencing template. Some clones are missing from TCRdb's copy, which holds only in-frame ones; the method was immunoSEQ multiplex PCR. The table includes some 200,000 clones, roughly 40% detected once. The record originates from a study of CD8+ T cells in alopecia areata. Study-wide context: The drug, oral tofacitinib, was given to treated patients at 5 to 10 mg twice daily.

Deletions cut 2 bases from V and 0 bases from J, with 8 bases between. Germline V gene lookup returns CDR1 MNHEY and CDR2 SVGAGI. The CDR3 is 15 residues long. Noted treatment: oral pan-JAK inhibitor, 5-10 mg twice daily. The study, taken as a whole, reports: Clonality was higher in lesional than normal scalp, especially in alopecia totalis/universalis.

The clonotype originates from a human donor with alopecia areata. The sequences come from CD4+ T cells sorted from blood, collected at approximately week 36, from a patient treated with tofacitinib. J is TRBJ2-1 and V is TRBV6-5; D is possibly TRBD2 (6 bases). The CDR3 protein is CASSYRGISYNEQFF. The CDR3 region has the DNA TGTGCCAGCAGTTACCGGGGGATCTCCTACAATGAGCAGTTCTTC.